The subject of this entry is one T cell receptor beta chain. Libraries were prepared by immunoSEQ multiplex PCR; TCRdb keeps only in-frame clonotypes and omits some of them. The table lists approximately 94,000 clones, around 89% of them singletons. The data stem from a study of blood T cell repertoires in COVID-19. V was trimmed by 6 bases and J by 6 bases, leaving 6 bases between them. The CDR3 is 12 residues long. Germline CDR1 MNHEY, CDR2 SVGAGI. The sample comprised peripheral blood. The source is a woman older than 75 with active COVID-19. J is TRBJ1-6 and V is TRBV6-5; D gene uncertain. CDR3 loop: CASRSPNSPLHF. The CDR3 nucleotides are TGTGCCAGCAGGAGCCCTAATTCACCCCTCCACTTT.